The 24 T cell receptor beta chains below come from one sample, sequenced in a study of chemoradiotherapy in HPV16-positive cancers. Sequencing used immunoSEQ multiplex PCR; TCRdb keeps in-frame clones, though not all of them. The sample lists roughly 2,000 clones; approximately 80% were seen once. The starting material was tumor tissue, obtained from a patient who underwent chemoradiotherapy. The receptor set was obtained from a human donor with HPV-associated anogenital cancer.

The genes are TRBV21-1 and TRBJ1-1; the listed D gene, TRBD1, was not tested against the DNA. TRBV21-1 is a recognized pseudogene. CDR3 length: 15 residues. This CDR3 reads CASSVRTGANTEAFF. The CDR3 bases are TGTGCCAGCAGCGTTCGGACAGGGGCAAACACTGAAGCTTTCTTT.

This chain connects TRBV4-1 to TRBJ1-1; D is undetermined. The CDR3 is made up of 14 amino acids. The germline V and J ends were trimmed by 3 bases and 8 bases, with 16 bases remaining between them. CDR1 and CDR2 (germline): MGHRA, YSYEKL. The CDR3 region has the DNA TGCGCCAGCAGCCATCTCGGCAGCCAGAGCGAAGCTTTCTTT. Translated: CASSHLGSQSEAFF.

V gene TRBV7-2 combines with J gene TRBJ2-5, with D possibly matching TRBD1 (6 bases). CDR1 and CDR2 from the germline V gene are SGHTA and FQGNSA. The CDR3 length is 16 residues. Between the trimmed V and J ends, which lost 1 base and 6 bases, there was a span of 18 bases. In nucleotides, the CDR3 is TGTGCCAGCAGCTTAGAAGGCCGGGCAGGGGCAAAGACCCAGTACTTC. Translating gives CASSLEGRAGAKTQYF.

Of note for this clone: Other DNA variants within this sample encode the same CDR3. The chain uses TRBV7-2 and TRBJ2-7; D remains ambiguous. Germline V gene sequence: CDR1 SGHTA, CDR2 FQGNSA. This CDR3 is 11 amino acids long. V lost 4 bases, J lost 3 bases, and 4 bases lay in between. The CDR3 sequence: CASSSYYEQYF. The CDR3 region has the DNA TGTGCCAGCAGCTCCTACTACGAGCAGTACTTC. Combining the CDR3 with reference TRBV7-2 and TRBJ2-7 gives the whole variable domain GAGVSQSPSNKVTEKGKDVELRCDPISGHTALYWYRQSLGQGLEFLIYFQGNSAPDKSGLPSDRFSAERTGGSVSTLTIQRTQQEDSAVYLCASSSYYEQYFGPGTRLTVT.

The gene calls are TRBV4-1 and TRBJ2-1, with 11 bases identical to TRBD2. The germline CDR1 and CDR2 sequences are MGHRA and YSYEKL. The CDR3 totals 17 residues. J was trimmed by 8 bases and V by 2 bases; bases with no gene match: 11. CDR3 bases: TGCGCCAGCAGCCAACAAACGGGACTAGCGGTCCTCGATGAGCAGTTCTTC. Its translation: CASSQQTGLAVLDEQFF.

This chain links TRBV7-2 with TRBJ2-1; D remains unclear. The CDR3 totals 13 residues. With 5 bases removed from V and 12 bases from J, the gap between germline ends came to 17 bases. Germline assignment: CDR1 SGHTA and CDR2 FQGNSA. DNA of the CDR3: TGTGCCAGCAGCGGGATTACGGCGTCGGGGCAGTTCTTC. Translation: CASSGITASGQFF.

The chain employs TRBV27 and TRBJ1-5, with D unresolved. The germline V and J ends were trimmed by 6 bases and 3 bases, with 15 bases remaining between them. The CDR3 covers 15 residues. The germline CDR1 and CDR2 sequences are MNHEY and SMNVEV (reference sequence). The CDR3 spells CASRPPGRVNQPQHF. The CDR3 bases are TGTGCCAGCAGACCCCCGGGAAGGGTCAATCAGCCCCAGCATTTT.

J is TRBJ2-1 and V is TRBV20-1, with D perhaps TRBD1 (5 bases). The CDR3 contains 11 residues. Germline lookup yields CDR1 DFQATT and CDR2 SNEGSKA (reference sequence). V lost 5 bases and J 6 bases, leaving 8 bases between the germline ends. The CDR3 DNA reads TGCAGTGCTTCCCAGGGCAATGAGCAGTTCTTC. Its protein is CSASQGNEQFF.

This clone has a single count. The chain couples TRBV30 to TRBJ2-7; the D gene is possibly TRBD2 (5 bases). The CDR3 is made up of 13 amino acids. Trimming left V 2 bases short and J 0 bases short, with 8 bases between. The germline V gene encodes CDR1 GTSNPN and CDR2 SVGIG (reference sequence). CDR3 DNA sequence: TGTGCCTGGAGTCTGGGGAGCTCCTACGAGCAGTACTTC. It encodes CAWSLGSSYEQYF.

V and J are TRBV10-1 and TRBJ2-7; D call uncertain. V shed 7 bases and J shed 2 bases, with 21 bases lying between them. The CDR3 runs 16 residues. Germline CDR1 reads WNHNN; CDR2 reads SYGVQD (reference sequence). The CDR3, as DNA: TGCGCCAGCACCTACCCCCCAGAGCTGCCTACCTACGAGCAGTACTTC. This translates into CASTYPPELPTYEQYF.

This sequence joins TRBV9 and TRBJ2-3; D is possibly TRBD1 (6 bases). The germline V gene encodes CDR1 SGDLS and CDR2 YYNGEE. The CDR3 has 16 residues. Trimming took off 3 bases at V and 1 base at J, with 15 bases between the two ends. CDR3 loop: CASSARQGFGTDTQYF. The CDR3, as DNA: TGTGCCAGCAGCGCTCGTCAGGGGTTTGGCACAGATACGCAGTATTTT. The complete variable domain, with remaining parts taken from reference TRBV9 and TRBJ2-3, reads DSGVTQTPKHLITATGQRVTLRCSPRSGDLSVYWYQQSLDQGLQFLIQYYNGEERAKGNILERFSAQQFPDLHSELNLSSLELGDSALYFCASSARQGFGTDTQYFGPGTRLTVL.

The rearrangement joins TRBV11-3 to TRBJ2-3; weak D call: TRBD2 (6 bases). CDR1 and CDR2 (germline): SGHNT, YENEEA. V gave up 8 bases and J gave up 6 bases, with 12 bases separating them. The CDR3 has 12 residues. The CDR3 protein is CASAWGDDTQYF. DNA of the CDR3: TGTGCCAGCGCTTGGGGGGATGATACGCAGTATTTT.

The chain employs TRBV7-9 and TRBJ2-5; the D gene is possibly TRBD2 (5 bases). CDR1 SEHNR and CDR2 FQNEAQ come from the germline V gene (reference sequence). Trimming cost V 7 bases and J 5 bases, with 14 bases left between them. CDR3 length: 13 amino acids. CDR3 amino acids: CASIPTGGETQYF. CDR3 bases: TGTGCCAGCATCCCAACTGGCGGGGAGACCCAGTACTTC.

As for this clone: Its ends do not fully match the called genes, so a read error is possible. The chain combines TRBV7-9 with TRBJ2-5; the match to TRBD2 covers 13 bases. The CDR3 is 14 amino acids. Germline assignment: CDR1 SEHNR and CDR2 FQNEAQ (reference sequence). In nucleotides, the CDR3 is TGTGCCGGCAGGACTAGCGGGAGTACCGAGACCCAGTACTTC. It specifies CAGRTSGSTETQYF.

The rearrangement joins TRBV27 to TRBJ1-2; tentatively, D is TRBD1 (5 bases). With 7 bases removed from V and 2 bases from J, the gap between germline ends came to 14 bases. The CDR3 spans 14 residues. CDR1 is MNHEY, CDR2 SMNVEV, per germline (reference sequence). The CDR3 spells CASTRGGGNYGYTF. DNA of the CDR3: TGTGCCAGCACCCGGGGCGGGGGGAACTATGGCTACACCTTC.

J is TRBJ2-5 and V is TRBV2; possibly TRBD1 for D (5 bases). The J call is uncertain, as TRBJ2-7 better fits the DNA end. This CDR3 region has 14 residues. Germline CDR1 reads SNHLY; CDR2 reads FYNNEI. Written as DNA, the CDR3 is TGTGCCAGCAGCCCCCGGTCCAGGGACTACGAGCAGTACTTC. This encodes CASSPRSRDYEQYF.

The genes are TRBV7-6 and TRBJ1-1; the D gene is possibly TRBD1 (6 bases). The length of the CDR3 is 17 residues. Deletions cut 4 bases from V and 0 bases from J, with 18 bases between. Germline V gives CDR1 SGHVS, CDR2 FNYEAQ. The CDR3 region is CASSWDIKGGVNTEAFF. CDR3 nucleotide sequence: TGTGCCAGCAGCTGGGACATTAAGGGCGGGGTGAACACTGAAGCTTTCTTT.

The rearrangement joins TRBV18 to TRBJ2-7, with 8 bases lining up with TRBD2. Germline V gene sequence: CDR1 KGHSH, CDR2 LQKENI. J gave up 4 bases and V 3 bases, and 5 bases lay outside the gene matches. This CDR3 spans 14 amino acids. In DNA form, the CDR3 reads TGTGCCAGCTCACCCCGAAGCGGGAGTTACGAGCAGTACTTC. This translates into CASSPRSGSYEQYF.

The rearrangement joins TRBV6-1 to TRBJ1-2, with TRBD1 matching 7 bases. Trimming removed 7 bases from V and 8 bases from J; junction bases left unmatched: 13. Germline CDR1 is MNHNS and CDR2 is SASEGT. The CDR3 has 14 amino acids. The CDR3, as DNA: TGTGCCAGCATCAGGGAAGGGCAGGGGGTCGGCTACACCTTC. Translated, it gives CASIREGQGVGYTF.

The genes are TRBV7-6 and TRBJ2-1; TRBD2 agrees at 11 bases. After removal of 4 bases from V and 6 bases from J, the junction contained 8 bases not matched to a gene. The germline V gene has CDR1 SGHVS and CDR2 FNYEAQ. The CDR3 loop spans 16 amino acids. As DNA, the CDR3 is TGTGCCAGCAGCTCCGCTAGCGGGAGGTTCCGCAATGAGCAGTTCTTC. Translation: CASSSASGRFRNEQFF.

This clone was counted once. CDR3 nucleotides: TGTGCCAGCAGTGAAAGCCAGGGGGCGGTTTACGAGCAGTACTTC. Amino acids: CASSESQGAVYEQYF. V is TRBV25-1 and J is TRBJ2-7; TRBD1 matches at 8 bases. In germline, CDR1 is MGHDK, CDR2 SYGVNS. The V gene end was trimmed by 2 bases and the J gene end by 4 bases; junction bases not matched to a gene: 7. The length of the CDR3 is 15 residues.

J is TRBJ1-1 and V is TRBV7-9; D is ambiguous. The germline V and J ends were trimmed by 5 bases and 7 bases, with 8 bases remaining between them. Germline V gives CDR1 SEHNR, CDR2 FQNEAQ (reference sequence). This CDR3 spans 11 amino acids. The CDR3 DNA is TGTGCCAGCAGCCCGGACGGTGAAGCTTTCTTT. It yields the protein CASSPDGEAFF.

The gene calls are TRBV9 and TRBJ2-1, with TRBD2 identical over 8 bases. Trimming cost V 0 bases and J 6 bases; bases outside gene matches: 5. CDR3 length: 15 amino acids. Germline values: CDR1 SGDLS, CDR2 YYNGEE. The DNA for the CDR3 is TGTGCCAGCAGCGTAGGCAGCGGGAGTTCCAATGAGCAGTTCTTC. Its protein is CASSVGSGSSNEQFF. The full variable domain, its missing parts supplied by reference TRBV9 and TRBJ2-1, is DSGVTQTPKHLITATGQRVTLRCSPRSGDLSVYWYQQSLDQGLQFLIQYYNGEERAKGNILERFSAQQFPDLHSELNLSSLELGDSALYFCASSVGSGSSNEQFFGPGTRLTVL.

This clone was found once. The chain has TRBV30 and TRBJ2-2, with unresolved D. The CDR3 length is 14 residues. In germline, CDR1 is GTSNPN, CDR2 SVGIG (reference sequence). Trimming pared 5 bases from V and 5 bases from J, leaving 15 bases between. In DNA, the CDR3 is TGTGCCTGGGCAAGGGTGGGCTTGACCGGGGAGCTGTTTTTT. This encodes CAWARVGLTGELFF.